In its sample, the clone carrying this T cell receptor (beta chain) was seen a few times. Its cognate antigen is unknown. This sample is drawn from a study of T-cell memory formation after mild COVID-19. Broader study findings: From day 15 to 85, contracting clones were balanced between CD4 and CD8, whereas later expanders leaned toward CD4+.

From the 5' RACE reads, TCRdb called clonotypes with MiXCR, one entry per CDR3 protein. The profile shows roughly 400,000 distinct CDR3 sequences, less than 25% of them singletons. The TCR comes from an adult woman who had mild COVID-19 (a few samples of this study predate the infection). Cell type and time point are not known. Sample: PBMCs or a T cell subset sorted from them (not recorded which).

This CDR3 is CASSLGSGGITDTQYF. The DNA for the CDR3 is TGTGCCAGCAGCTTGGGGTCAGGGGGCATCACAGATACGCAGTATTTT. The rearrangement uses TRBV5-6 and TRBJ2-3; 8 nucleotides agree with TRBD1. The CDR3 runs 16 residues. The V gene's germline CDR1 is SGHDT and CDR2 YYEEEE. V lost 0 bases and J lost 2; bases outside the gene matches: 5.